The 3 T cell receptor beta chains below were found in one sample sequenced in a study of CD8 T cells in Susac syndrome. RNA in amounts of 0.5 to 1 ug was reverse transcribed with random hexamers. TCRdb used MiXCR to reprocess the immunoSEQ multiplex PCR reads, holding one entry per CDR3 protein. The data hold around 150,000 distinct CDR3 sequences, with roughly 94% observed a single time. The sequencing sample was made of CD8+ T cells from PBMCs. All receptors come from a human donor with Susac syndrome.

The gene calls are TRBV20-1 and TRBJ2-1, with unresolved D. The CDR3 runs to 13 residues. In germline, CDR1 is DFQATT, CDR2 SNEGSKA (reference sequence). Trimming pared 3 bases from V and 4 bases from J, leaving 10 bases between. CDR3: CSARGEQYNEQFF. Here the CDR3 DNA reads TGCAGTGCTAGGGGTGAACAATACAATGAGCAGTTCTTC.

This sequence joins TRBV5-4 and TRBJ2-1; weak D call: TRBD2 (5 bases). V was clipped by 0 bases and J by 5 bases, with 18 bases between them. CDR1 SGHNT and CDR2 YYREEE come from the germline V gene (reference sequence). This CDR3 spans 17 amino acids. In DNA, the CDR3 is TGTGCCAGCAGCTTGGCCCTTACGACGGCGGGCCACAATGAGCAGTTCTTC. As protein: CASSLALTTAGHNEQFF. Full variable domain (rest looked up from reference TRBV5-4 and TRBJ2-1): ETGVTQSPTHLIKTRGQQVTLRCSSQSGHNTVSWYQQALGQGPQFIFQYYREEENGRGNFPPRFSGLQFPNYSSELNVNALELDDSALYLCASSLALTTAGHNEQFFGPGTRLTVL.

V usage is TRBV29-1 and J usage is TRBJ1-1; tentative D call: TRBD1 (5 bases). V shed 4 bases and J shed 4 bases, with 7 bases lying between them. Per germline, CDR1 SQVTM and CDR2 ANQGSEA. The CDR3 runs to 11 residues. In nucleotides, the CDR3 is TGCAGCGTTGGCGGGGGCACTGAAGCTTTCTTT. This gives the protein CSVGGGTEAFF.